This record covers a single T cell receptor (beta chain). The PCR made use of 60 Vbeta and 13 Jbeta primers. The method was immunoSEQ multiplex PCR; TCRdb's version includes in-frame clones alone and lacks a portion of them. The table lists about 130,000 clones, roughly 80% of them singletons. Healthy bone marrow donors made up the donor group. There are 16 residues in the CDR3. V gave up 5 bases and J gave up 3 bases; unmatched junction bases: 8. The germline V gene encodes CDR1 SGHDT and CDR2 YYEEEE. This specimen comes from a study of cytomegalovirus exposure and HLA in healthy donors. V and J are TRBV5-6 and TRBJ2-1; 10 positions match TRBD2. This TCR was sampled from a young man in good health and CMV-seropositive. The source material was PBMCs. CDR3 DNA sequence: TGTGCCAGCAGTTCCGGACTAGCGGATTACTACAATGAGCAGTTCTTC. It specifies CASSSGLADYYNEQFF. Full variable domain (missing parts from reference TRBV5-6 and TRBJ2-1): DAGVTQSPTHLIKTRGQQVTLRCSPKSGHDTVSWYQQALGQGPQFIFQYYEEEERQRGNFPDRFSGHQFPNYSSELNVNALLLGDSALYLCASSSGLADYYNEQFFGPGTRLTVL.